This T cell receptor beta chain appears in the sequencing data of a study of cytomegalovirus exposure and HLA in healthy donors (dated by TCRdb to the late 2010s). At the level of the whole study: In an earlier analysis of approximately 640 of the donors, around 300 Gb of sequence data and just under 120 million unique TCR beta sequences from some 170 million T cells were reported. An early release covering over 500 HLA-typed donors comprised roughly 300 gigabases of sequencing data and around 80 million unique TCR sequences. A later genetic analysis took genome-wide SNP genotypes for about three fifths of the roughly 700 donors and used that subset as a discovery cohort. In the later analysis, no new phenotypic data were used to find candidate immune exposures; instead, reliance was placed on TCR beta sequences and their occurrence across donors. Among some 400 genotyped donors of the cohort, an average of around 220,000 unique TCR beta nucleotide sequences was sequenced per donor, of which approximately 19% were non-productive. Donor age, sex, ethnicity and CMV serostatus were collected together with the repertoire data. The T cell repertoires of under 750 subjects were profiled by immunosequencing and related to cytomegalovirus serostatus. The study combined high-throughput TCR immunosequencing, statistical association of individual TCRs with disease status, and machine learning to predict cytomegalovirus infection status. Typing coverage differed by locus: A, B, C, DRB1 and DQB1 were typed in roughly 620-630 donors, DQA1 in roughly 510, DPA1 in around 580, and DPB1 in 450 to 490. Of the roughly 410 genotyped donors, 81% were placed in the genetic ancestry cluster associated with self-reported Caucasian donors. A later analysis re-examined previously published TCR beta repertoires from over 500 donors and added high-resolution HLA genotyping to investigate patterns of TCR occurrence. The aim of the study was to test whether cataloging public T cell receptors could identify signatures of past pathogen exposure. HLA typing covered class I and class II loci at four-digit resolution. All discovery cohort repertoires had been generated on a single sequencing platform. In addition to the first cohort of roughly 670 subjects, a separate validation cohort of 120 different subjects was used. A handful of DR-DQ haplotypes were handled as single units for association and clustering because linkage in the cohort was strong. An earlier analysis of nearly 600 of the donors applied high-throughput TCR beta sequencing to assess whether each TCR beta V gene segment acted as functional or pseudogenic. What the research found in general, with its limitations: Because some donors lacked HLA typing at each locus, the association tests relied only on the typed subset. In this cohort, only TCR beta chains were sequenced, and detectable features were limited by the absence of alpha or paired-chain data. Correlated functional status among segregating V segments might reflect linkage disequilibrium, but an unknown experimental factor could not be ruled out. V-gene and J-gene trimming of TCR beta chains was associated with a missense DCLRE1C variant in a later genetic analysis, and the association was replicated in an independent cohort. The study gave a list of 150 to 200 TCR beta chains associated with cytomegalovirus. A later analysis found that most CMV-associated TCR beta chains appeared HLA-restricted, with HLA associations seemingly driven largely by CMV exposure. In an earlier analysis of 587 of the donors, most TCR beta V segments were observed in productive rearrangements about 87% or about 30% of the time, broadly matching IMGT annotations. In vitro tests confirmed that a few of the cytomegalovirus-associated TCR beta chains recognize cytomegalovirus antigens. While some public TCRs were present in many individuals, most TCR sequences turned up only very rarely across donors. According to the authors, the approach could potentially be generalized to other disease states and immunological phenotypes. At a false discovery rate of 0.05, a later analysis linked around 17,000 TCR beta sequences to specific HLA alleles. When HLA alleles, especially DR and DQ, strongly co-occurred, TCR associations were difficult to assign to individual alleles. Compared with equally common non-associated chains, HLA-associated TCR beta chains in a later analysis were more clonally expanded and had lower generation probabilities. CMV serostatus was the only immune exposure information available for the cohort. A group of highly shared sequence variants was considered likely to be a technical artifact of the sequencing pipeline. According to a later analysis, parvovirus B19, influenza, CMV and Epstein-Barr virus appeared linked to several top co-occurrence clusters. Because the 87-base-pair reads could not distinguish some IMGT-functional V segments, including TRBV6-2 and TRBV6-3, those segments were excluded. Because counts were too low, seventeen rarely observed V segments, including chromosome 9 orphons, were excluded from the earlier analysis of 587 of the donors. In a later genetic analysis, fewer N-insertions in productive TCRs were reported among donors in an Asian-associated ancestry cluster than the approximately 630-donor mean. Roughly uniform sequencing depth across donors was assumed in presence/absence analyses, although this assumption may not hold. In both the original and validation cohorts, the classifier was reported to diagnose cytomegalovirus status with high specificity and sensitivity. According to a later analysis, TCR association rates differed among HLA loci, with DRB1 alleles showing the most associated TCRs and HLA-C alleles showing the fewest. A further reported finding was that TCR beta sequences accurately predicted the HLA-A and HLA-B alleles for most subjects in the first cohort.

V drops 6 bases and J drops 1 base, leaving 10 bases in between. Per the germline V gene (reference sequence), LNHNV is the CDR1 and YYDKDF is the CDR2. From the cysteine up to the phenylalanine, the CDR3 has a length of 13 residues. CDR3 DNA only is kept here, 39 bases in frame from base 1. The protocol used for the library was the immunoSEQ multiplex PCR assay. For the multiplex PCR, a mixture combining 60 forward primers for TCR Vbeta segments and 13 reverse primers for TCR Jbeta segments was used. A multiplex PCR assay on genomic DNA amplified the CDR3 region of rearranged TCR beta genes. The amplified TCR beta libraries were sequenced on the Illumina HiSeq System as 87-base-pair reads. The published analysis was carried out like this. A later analysis counted tens of millions of unique TCR beta chains across the 666 repertoires, and roughly 10 million of these chains were shared by at least two donors. To remove PCR and sequencing errors, raw reads were error-corrected and collapsed into unique sequences using a nearest-neighbor algorithm that merged closely related sequences. Alignment of CDR3 sequences to IMGT reference sequences was used to assign V, D and J gene segments. For a sequence to be retained, at least a six-nucleotide match to both a V gene segment and a J gene segment was required. A rearrangement was called productive if the CDR3 had no stop codons and remained in frame with V and J, and every other rearrangement was called non-productive. CDR3 was defined according to IMGT convention as the region running from the second conserved V-encoded cysteine to the conserved J-encoded phenylalanine. Sequences without an unambiguous match to a single V gene segment were excluded from the earlier analysis of several hundred of the donors. In an earlier analysis of a few hundred of the donors, V segments were called functional above 56.7% productive rearrangements and were called segregating when the between-donor standard deviation exceeded 5%. A statistical classification framework was built for diagnosing cytomegalovirus status from the catalog of TCR beta chain sequences. In a later analysis, V and J genes were assigned by comparing TCR nucleotide sequences against IMGT/GENE-DB human TR gene sequences. In a later analysis, CDR3 sequences and most-parsimonious VDJ recombination scenarios were assigned using the TCRdist pipeline. A later analysis defined each TCR beta chain by its CDR3 amino acid sequence plus V-gene family, and excluded reads lacking a unique V-gene family. To address suspected cross-contamination and a sequencing artifact, a later analysis removed approximately 600 highly shared, low-generation-probability nucleotide sequences. In a later analysis, a clonal expansion index was calculated for each public chain from normalized within-repertoire ranks of inferred template counts. In a later analysis, generation probabilities were computed with a VDJ recombination model fitted to out-of-frame rearrangements, and the resulting probabilities were checked against IGoR. In a later analysis, hypergeometric tests were used to score TCR-TCR, TCR-HLA and TCR-CMV co-occurrence, with a repertoire-size bias correction applied to TCR pairs. False discovery rates were estimated in a later analysis by permuting HLA or CMV assignments 20 times. In a later analysis, co-occurring TCRs were grouped with DBSCAN, and TCRdist sequence similarity was added when clustering was performed within HLA-allele-positive subsets. Co-occurrence clustering excluded repertoires with fewer than 30,000 or more than 120,000 public chains, plus five with anomalous nucleotide sharing. TCRdb mirrors the immuneACCESS table, restricted to in-frame sequences. Some clones are absent from its copies; in checked studies, under half trace to an unresolved V gene, and the reason for the others is unknown. Clone size and V and J calls were adopted from that table, with D and trimming inferred from the DNA. The sample yields around 180,000 clones; about 73% were counted once. Jointly, the top ten make up roughly an eighth of the sample.

In total, more than 500 healthy bone marrow donors made up the cohort. Cohort members were all nominally healthy when sampled, although unrecorded immune exposures were likely present. The donor was CMV seropositive and belonged to the group of a few hundred seropositive cohort members. Each donor provided a peripheral blood sample, and peripheral blood mononuclear cells were used for TCR beta sequencing. Genomic DNA was extracted from the blood cell samples with the Qiagen DNeasy Blood Extraction Kit. This clone appeared a few times. Which antigen it targets is not known. The input lacks base qualities; no much larger clone sits a single base away.

This TCR was sampled from a woman between 45 and 60 years old in good health and CMV-seropositive. Recombination joined TRBV15 with TRBJ2-7, and possibly TRBD2, on 5 matching bases. Sequencing was carried out using PBMCs. The sequenced DNA is TGTGCCACCAGTAGACGGACTTCCTACGAGCAGTACTTC. Its product reads: CATSRRTSYEQYF.